This entry features one T cell receptor (beta chain) sequence. Its antigen is undetermined. This CDR3 has 15 residues. Trimming cost V 6 bases and J 6 bases; bases outside gene matches: 11. TCRdb used MiXCR to reprocess the reads, holding one entry per CDR3 protein. Of 740,000 or so distinct CDR3 sequences in the sample, 35% to 45% were seen once. The sample belongs to a study of T cell repertoires in cytomegalovirus infection. Study-wide context: Public TCR beta signature analysis indicated the presence of both CMV infection and matching HLA type.

Study-wide results and limits: Cumulative frequency of public TCR beta families picked out carriers of CMV plus the relevant HLA.

The sequenced sample was PBMCs. This chain connects TRBV12-3 or TRBV12-4 to TRBJ1-1; 9 bases agree with TRBD1. The source of this sequence is a human donor in good health (CMV status not recorded). Some clones in this sample may be carry-over from other donors' samples. CDR3 nucleotide sequence: TGTGCCAGCAGACGAGACAGGGGGAAGTTCGCTGAAGCTTTCTTT. It specifies CASRRDRGKFAEAFF.